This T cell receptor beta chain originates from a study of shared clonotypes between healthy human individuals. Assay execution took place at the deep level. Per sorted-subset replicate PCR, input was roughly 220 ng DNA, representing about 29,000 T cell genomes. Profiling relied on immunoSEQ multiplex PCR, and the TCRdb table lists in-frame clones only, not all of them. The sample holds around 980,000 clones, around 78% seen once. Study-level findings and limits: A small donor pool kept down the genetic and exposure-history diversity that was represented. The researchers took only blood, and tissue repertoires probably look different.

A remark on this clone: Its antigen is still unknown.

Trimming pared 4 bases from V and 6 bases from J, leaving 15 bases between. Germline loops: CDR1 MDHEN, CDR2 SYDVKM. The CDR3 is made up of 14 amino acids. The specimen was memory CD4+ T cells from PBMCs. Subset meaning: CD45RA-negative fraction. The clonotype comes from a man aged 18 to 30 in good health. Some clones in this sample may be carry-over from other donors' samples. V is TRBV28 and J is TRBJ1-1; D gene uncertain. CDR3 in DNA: TGTGCCAGCAGTTACCCCTCGGGAAAACCTGAAGCTTTCTTT. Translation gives CASSYPSGKPEAFF.